The subject of this entry is one T cell receptor (beta chain). Its antigen remains unidentified. Without exception, sorted populations had purity beyond 98%. This specimen belongs to a study of beta chain features in type 1 diabetes. Across the study: Patients and healthy donors were similar in age, gender and cell yields.

This CDR3 comprises 14 residues. V lost 4 bases and J lost 3; bases outside the gene matches: 5. Germline-derived CDR1 and CDR2 are SGDLS and YYNGEE. Points from the study as a whole: Within each of all four CD4+ subsets, Type 1 diabetes patients had TCRB CDR3s that were moderately but significantly shorter. Since sequencing was performed on cDNA, cells with high TCR expression could be over-represented. Type 1 diabetes patients showed fewer insertions and more deletions at VDJ junctions.

Reverse transcription of all isolated RNA meant that expressed TCRB transcripts were sequenced. The table came from immunoSEQ multiplex PCR; TCRdb's copy has only in-frame clones and leaves some out. Of 250,000 to 300,000 clones in the sample, over 11% are singletons; the top ten hold roughly 0.018%. The V call is TRBV9, the J call TRBJ2-7; TRBD2 matches at 9 bases. This TCR derives from a young man with type 1 diabetes. Sequencing input: naive CD4+ T cells from blood. CDR3 residues: CASSISGSNYEQYF. CDR3 DNA sequence: TGTGCCAGCAGCATTAGCGGGAGTAACTACGAGCAGTACTTC. The variable domain in full, completed from reference TRBV9 and TRBJ2-7, reads DSGVTQTPKHLITATGQRVTLRCSPRSGDLSVYWYQQSLDQGLQFLIQYYNGEERAKGNILERFSAQQFPDLHSELNLSSLELGDSALYFCASSISGSNYEQYFGPGTRLTVT.